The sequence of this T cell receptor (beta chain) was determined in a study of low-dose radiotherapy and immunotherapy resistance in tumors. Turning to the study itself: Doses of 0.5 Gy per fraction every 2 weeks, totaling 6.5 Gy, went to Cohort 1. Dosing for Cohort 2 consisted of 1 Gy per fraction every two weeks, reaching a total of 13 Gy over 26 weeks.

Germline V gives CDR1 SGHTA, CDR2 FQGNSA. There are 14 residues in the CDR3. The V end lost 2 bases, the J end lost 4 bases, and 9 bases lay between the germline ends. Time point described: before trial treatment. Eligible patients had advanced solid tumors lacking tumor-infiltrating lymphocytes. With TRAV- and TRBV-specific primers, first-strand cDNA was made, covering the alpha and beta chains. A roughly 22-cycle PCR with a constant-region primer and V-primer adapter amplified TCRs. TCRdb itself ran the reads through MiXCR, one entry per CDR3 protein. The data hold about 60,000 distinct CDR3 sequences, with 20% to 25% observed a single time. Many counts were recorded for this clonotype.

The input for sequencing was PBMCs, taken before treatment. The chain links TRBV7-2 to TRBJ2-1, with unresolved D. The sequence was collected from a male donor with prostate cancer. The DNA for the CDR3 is TGTGCCAGCAGCTTAAGGGAACATTACAATGAGCAGTTCTTC. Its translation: CASSLREHYNEQFF.